A single sample gave rise to the 14 T cell receptor beta chains below, sequenced in a study of vaccination effects on CD4 cells after COVID-19. Data came from immunoSEQ multiplex PCR; TCRdb stores just in-frame clones and leaves some out. The sample yields tens of thousands of clones, about 68% seen once. Within the ViraFEST assay, antigen-specific CD4+ T cells underwent expansion with viral peptide pools prior to sequencing. Cells that had been cultured for ten to eleven days were the source of isolated CD4+ T cells. None of these healthy vaccinees had been infected with SARS-CoV-2 before vaccination. For these receptors, no antigen is known. The sample was CD4+ T cells from PBMCs cultured with HCoV-NL63 spike peptides, taken before COVID-19 vaccination. These receptors were taken from a human donor who received a COVID-19 vaccine.

The rearrangement uses TRBV5-5 and TRBJ2-7; 8 bases map to TRBD2. CDR1 and CDR2 from the germline V gene are SGHKS and YYEKEE (reference sequence). V lost 4 bases, J lost 3 bases, and 6 bases stayed unmatched. The CDR3 runs 14 residues. This CDR3 is CASSRITSGYEQYF. The CDR3 region has the DNA TGTGCCAGCAGCCGAATTACTAGCGGCTACGAGCAGTACTTC.

The count of this clone is one. The chain is built from TRBV7-2 and TRBJ2-3, with 8 bases fitting TRBD2. Looked up from germline, CDR1 is SGHTA and CDR2 is FQGNSA. V lost 3 bases and J lost 4; bases outside the gene matches: 9. This CDR3 is built from 16 residues. The CDR3 region is CASSFLGAGVADTQYF. The CDR3 region has the DNA TGTGCCAGCAGCTTCCTTGGAGCGGGAGTGGCAGATACGCAGTATTTT.

The chain combines TRBV5-1 with TRBJ2-1; 10 bases align to TRBD1. This CDR3 is built from 16 residues. Germline CDR1 and CDR2: SGHRS and YFSETQ. J lost 4 bases, V lost 5 bases, and 9 bases had no gene match. CDR3 coding DNA: TGCGCCAGCAGGGTTTTAGACAGGGGGCTTTACAATGAGCAGTTCTTC. This translates into CASRVLDRGLYNEQFF.

The chain employs TRBV7-9 and TRBJ1-2, with D unclear. The CDR3 spans 11 residues. Between the trimmed V and J ends, which lost 3 bases and 10 bases, there was a span of 9 bases. Germline V gene lookup returns CDR1 SEHNR and CDR2 FQNEAQ (reference sequence). The CDR3 DNA sequence: TGTGCCAGCAGCTTGTCTGTTGACTACACCTTC. Amino acid sequence: CASSLSVDYTF.

This clone was recorded a few times. The rearrangement uses TRBV5-4 and TRBJ2-7, with 11 bases matching TRBD2. J was trimmed by 4 bases and V by 3 bases; bases with no gene match: 6. Germline lookup yields CDR1 SGHNT and CDR2 YYREEE (reference sequence). There are 15 residues in the CDR3. The CDR3 here is CASSSGGLAAYEQYF. Here the CDR3 DNA reads TGTGCCAGCAGCTCCGGGGGACTAGCGGCTTACGAGCAGTACTTC.

This chain uses TRBV3-1 (or the pseudogene TRBV3-2) with TRBJ1-2; D is undetermined. This CDR3 comprises 13 residues. Germline CDR1 and CDR2: LGHDT and YNNKEL (reference sequence). Trimming cost V 1 base and J 6 bases, with 9 bases left between them. DNA of the CDR3: TGTGCCAGCAGCCAAGTCGGGGAGGATGGCTACACCTTC. Protein: CASSQVGEDGYTF.

This clone was recorded only once. V is TRBV2 and J is TRBJ2-4; no clear D. The CDR3 sequence is 15 residues long. Deletions cut 0 bases from V and 1 base from J, with 7 bases between. The germline gives CDR1 SNHLY, CDR2 FYNNEI. The CDR3 loop reads CASSEALRAKNIQYF. DNA of the CDR3: TGTGCCAGCAGTGAAGCGCTGAGGGCCAAAAACATTCAGTACTTC.

The CDR3 sequence: CASSPRRDNNSPLHF. The CDR3, as DNA: TGTGCCAGCAGCCCCCGACGAGACAATAATTCACCCCTCCACTTT. This chain links TRBV9 with TRBJ1-6; D remains unclear. The germline V gene has CDR1 SGDLS and CDR2 YYNGEE. There are 15 residues in the CDR3. V was trimmed by 4 bases and J by 5 bases, leaving 13 bases between them.

This clone was found a few times. The V gene is TRBV27, the J gene TRBJ1-5; maybe TRBD1 (5 bases). The V gene's germline CDR1 is MNHEY and CDR2 SMNVEV (reference sequence). Trimming took 0 bases from V and 7 from J, leaving 10 bases between them. The CDR3 totals 14 residues. The CDR3 DNA is TGTGCCAGCAGTTTATCCCCAGGGCAGCAGCCCCAGCATTTT. Translated, it gives CASSLSPGQQPQHF.

This chain connects TRBV2 to TRBJ2-1; 7 bases map to TRBD2. V trimming: 7 bases; J trimming: 0 bases; junction bases outside the gene matches: 6. CDR1 and CDR2 (germline): SNHLY, FYNNEI. The CDR3 covers 15 residues. The CDR3 protein is CASKVGGSSYNEQFF. The CDR3 DNA follows: TGTGCCAGCAAAGTGGGCGGGAGCTCCTACAATGAGCAGTTCTTC.

The V and J genes are TRBV4-3 and TRBJ2-1; 11 nucleotides match TRBD2. CDR3 length: 16 amino acids. The germline V gene has CDR1 LGHNA and CDR2 YSLEER. The V and J ends lost 0 bases and 3 bases, in that order; junction bases with no gene match: 1. Here the CDR3 reads CASSQDTSGGYNEQFF. The CDR3 DNA is TGCGCCAGCAGCCAAGATACTAGCGGGGGCTACAATGAGCAGTTCTTC.

The chain combines TRBV9 with TRBJ1-1; the D is unclear. The CDR3 spans 13 residues. The V end lost 0 bases, the J end lost 1 base, and 4 bases lay between the germline ends. Germline CDR1 is SGDLS and CDR2 is YYNGEE. Here the CDR3 reads CASSVDTNTEAFF. CDR3 DNA sequence: TGTGCCAGCAGCGTAGACACGAACACTGAAGCTTTCTTT.

The chain has TRBV30 and TRBJ1-6; D unclear. The ends were cut back, 0 bases at V and 7 bases at J, with 10 bases in the middle. This CDR3 has 14 amino acids. CDR1 and CDR2 (germline): GTSNPN, SVGIG (reference sequence). CDR3 DNA sequence: TGTGCCTGGAGTGTTAGCGGGCCGAATTCACCCCTCCACTTT. It codes for CAWSVSGPNSPLHF.

The V gene is TRBV18, the J gene TRBJ2-1; 7 bases align to TRBD2. J gave up 0 bases and V 3 bases, and 14 bases lay outside the gene matches. The germline gives CDR1 KGHSH, CDR2 LQKENI. The CDR3 sequence is 19 residues long. The CDR3 nucleotides read TGTGCCAGCTCACCGCCCGGACTAGGCATAAGGAGCTCCTACAATGAGCAGTTCTTC. It is translated as CASSPPGLGIRSSYNEQFF.